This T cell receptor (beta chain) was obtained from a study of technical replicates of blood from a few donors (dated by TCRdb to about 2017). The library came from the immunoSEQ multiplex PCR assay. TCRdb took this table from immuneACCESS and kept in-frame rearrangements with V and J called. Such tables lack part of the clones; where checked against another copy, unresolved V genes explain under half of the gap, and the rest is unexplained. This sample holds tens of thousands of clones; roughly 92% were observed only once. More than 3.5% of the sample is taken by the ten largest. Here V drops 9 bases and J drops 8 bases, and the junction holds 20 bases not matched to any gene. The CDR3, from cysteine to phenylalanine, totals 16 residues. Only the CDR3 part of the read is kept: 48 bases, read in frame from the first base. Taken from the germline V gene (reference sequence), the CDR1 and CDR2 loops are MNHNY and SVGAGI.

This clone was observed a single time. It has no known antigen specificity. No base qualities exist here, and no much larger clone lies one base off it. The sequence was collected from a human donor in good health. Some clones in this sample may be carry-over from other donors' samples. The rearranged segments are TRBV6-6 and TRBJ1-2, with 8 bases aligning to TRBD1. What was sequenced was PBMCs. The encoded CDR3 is CASQVLGQEDKIGYTF. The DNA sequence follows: TGTGCCAGTCAAGTCCTGGGACAGGAGGACAAGATAGGCTACACCTTC.